The 9 T cell receptor beta chains below were found in one sample sequenced in a study of T cell changes during pregnancy in multiple sclerosis. Here immunoSEQ multiplex PCR was the method, and the copy in TCRdb shows in-frame clones only, minus some. The table includes about 77,000 clones, approximately 90% detected once. The source was peripheral blood, collected before pregnancy. The source of these receptors is a female donor with multiple sclerosis, enrolled in a pregnancy study.

The V and J genes are TRBV4-1 and TRBJ2-2, with D perhaps TRBD1 (6 bases). The CDR3 has 14 amino acids. V lost 4 bases, J lost 3 bases, and 9 bases lay in between. CDR1 and CDR2 (germline): MGHRA, YSYEKL. CDR3 residues: CASSRGPYTGELFF. The CDR3 region has the DNA TGCGCCAGCAGCCGGGGGCCCTACACCGGGGAGCTGTTTTTT.

The CDR3, as DNA: TGTGCCTGCCGACACCTCCGGCTCTATGGCTACACCTTC. Translating it yields CACRHLRLYGYTF. The chain is built from TRBV30 and TRBJ1-2, with D hard to call. Germline CDR1 reads GTSNPN; CDR2 reads SVGIG (reference sequence). The V gene lost 6 bases and the J gene lost 4 bases, with 15 bases spanning the gap. CDR3 length: 13 residues.

V is TRBV2 and J is TRBJ2-7; TRBD2 matches at 12 bases. CDR3 length equals 16 residues. The V and J ends lost 7 bases and 5 bases, in that order; junction bases with no gene match: 12. The V gene's germline CDR1 is SNHLY and CDR2 FYNNEI. The CDR3 sequence: CASNSAGLAGSNEQYF. The DNA of the CDR3 is TGTGCCAGCAATTCCGCCGGACTAGCGGGGAGCAACGAGCAGTACTTC.

The chain joins TRBV9 to TRBJ2-1, with TRBD1 identical over 8 bases. The CDR3 has 15 amino acids. Trimming at V came to 7 bases and at J to 1 base, leaving 7 bases not matched to a gene. Germline V gives CDR1 SGDLS, CDR2 YYNGEE. The CDR3 DNA reads as TGTGCCAGCTCTGGGGGGACAGGATCCTACAATGAGCAGTTCTTC. This translates into CASSGGTGSYNEQFF.

This clone was found a few times. The CDR3: CASSLAGSGGAGSYEQYF. The CDR3 region has the DNA TGCGCCAGCAGCTTGGCTGGTAGCGGGGGGGCTGGGTCCTACGAGCAGTACTTC. The chain employs TRBV5-1 and TRBJ2-7; 11 nucleotides align to TRBD2. Germline loops: CDR1 SGHRS, CDR2 YFSETQ. Trimming took 0 bases from V and 1 from J; bases not matched to a gene: 9. This CDR3 contains 18 residues.

This chain joins TRBV6-6 and TRBJ1-6, with TRBD1 matching 9 bases. Germline lookup yields CDR1 MNHNY and CDR2 SVGAGI (reference sequence). The CDR3 spans 16 residues. Germline trimming cut 2 bases from V and 2 bases from J; bases unmatched to any gene: 1. The CDR3 DNA reads as TGTGCCAGCAGTTACGGGACAGGGACCTATAATTCACCCCTCCACTTT. Its protein product is CASSYGTGTYNSPLHF.

The CDR3 region has the DNA TGCGCCAGCAGCCCTCAGGGCCATGAGCAGTTCTTC. Its protein product is CASSPQGHEQFF. V gene TRBV5-1 combines with J gene TRBJ2-1; TRBD1 is a possible D gene (5 bases). Looked up from germline, CDR1 is SGHRS and CDR2 is YFSETQ. With 4 bases removed from V and 8 bases from J, the gap between germline ends came to 10 bases. CDR3 length: 12 residues.

The chain is built from TRBV15 and TRBJ2-1, with 9 bases aligning to TRBD1. This CDR3 contains 15 residues. V was clipped by 3 bases and J by 5 bases; unmatched bases: 5. CDR1 is LNHNV and CDR2 is YYDKDF in the germline V gene (reference sequence). CDR3 protein: CATSSRTGADNEQFF. The CDR3 DNA follows: TGTGCCACCAGCAGCCGGACAGGGGCCGACAATGAGCAGTTCTTC.

The V gene is TRBV4-3, the J gene TRBJ2-1, with D possibly matching TRBD2 (6 bases). The V gene's germline CDR1 is LGHNA and CDR2 YSLEER. The CDR3 is 15 residues long. Trimming stripped 1 base from V and 1 base from J, with 8 bases between. The DNA of the CDR3 is TGCGCCAGCAGCCAAGGACTAGATTCCTACAATGAGCAGTTCTTC. It yields the protein CASSQGLDSYNEQFF.